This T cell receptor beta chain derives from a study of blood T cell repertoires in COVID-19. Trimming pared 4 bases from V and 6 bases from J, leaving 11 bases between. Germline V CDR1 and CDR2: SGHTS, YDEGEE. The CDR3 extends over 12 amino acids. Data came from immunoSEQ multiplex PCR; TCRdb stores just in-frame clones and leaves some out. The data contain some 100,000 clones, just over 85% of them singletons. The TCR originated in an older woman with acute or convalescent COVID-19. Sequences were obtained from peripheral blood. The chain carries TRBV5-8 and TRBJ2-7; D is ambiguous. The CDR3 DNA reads TGTGCCAGCAGCCTACGACTGGGCGAGCAGTACTTC. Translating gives CASSLRLGEQYF. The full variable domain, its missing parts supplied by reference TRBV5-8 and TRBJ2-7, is EAGVTQSPTHLIKTRGQQATLRCSPISGHTSVYWYQQALGLGLQFLLWYDEGEERNRGNFPPRFSGRQFPNYSSELNVNALELEDSALYLCASSLRLGEQYFGPGTRLTVT.